This TCR beta chain was profiled in a study of blood T cell repertoires in COVID-19. Study at large: Material from acute and convalescent COVID-19 was sourced from the United States, Italy and Spain.

Clones were sequenced by immunoSEQ multiplex PCR, and TCRdb holds only the in-frame ones, with some missing. This sample has a few hundred thousand clones, with more than 70% found just once. CDR1 and CDR2 (germline): MNHEY, SVGAGI. Trimming removed 0 bases at V and 5 bases at J, with 13 bases between. CDR3 length equals 15 residues. This TCR was sampled from a woman aged 45-60 years with acute or convalescent COVID-19. The sequencing input was peripheral blood. The chain links TRBV6-5 to TRBJ2-5, with D maybe TRBD2 (5 bases). The CDR3 DNA follows: TGTGCCAGCAGTTACTCGTGGGAGAGGCAGGAGACCCAGTACTTC. The encoded protein is CASSYSWERQETQYF.